This entry features one T cell receptor (beta chain) sequence. Using immunoSEQ multiplex PCR, the repertoire was profiled, and TCRdb retains in-frame clones only, with some absent. Altogether fewer than 200,000 clones are present, around nine tenths being singletons, with the ten largest covering under 3.5%. This sample stems from a study of cytomegalovirus exposure and HLA in healthy donors. Whole-study context: The approximately 120 validation repertoires used the same platform as the approximately 620 first-cohort repertoires (as reported by a later analysis).

CDR1 and CDR2 from the germline V gene are MDHEN and SYDVKM. The CDR3 is 14 amino acids. V was cut by 3 bases and J by 7 bases, with 12 bases left in between. The J gene is TRBJ1-4, the V gene TRBV28, with unresolved D. Sequenced material: PBMCs. The sequence derives from a man aged 18 to 29 in good health and CMV-seropositive. This CDR3 reads CASSFRGPAEKLFF. The CDR3 DNA reads as TGTGCCAGCAGTTTTCGGGGTCCGGCTGAAAAACTGTTTTTT.